This T cell receptor (beta chain) is drawn from a study of long-term antiretroviral therapy in people with HIV. Study in general: When the earliest samples were collected, ART was typically delayed until CD4 counts fell.

An immunoSEQ assay, version v3.0, was performed at survey level. This table comes from immunoSEQ multiplex PCR, and its TCRdb copy is limited to in-frame clones, with some not included. The table includes more than 20,000 clones, 85% detected once. The germline CDR1 and CDR2 sequences are MRHNA and SNTAGT. The V gene end was trimmed by 8 bases and the J gene end by 2 bases; junction bases not matched to a gene: 14. The CDR3 covers 16 residues. The sequences come from unsorted PBMCs, collected 2.3 years after starting antiretroviral therapy. The source of this sequence is a man aged 35-49 years with HIV. This chain links TRBV6-4 with TRBJ2-7; 8 nucleotides match TRBD2. The CDR3: CASPDGGGRRPYEQYF. DNA for the CDR3: TGTGCCAGCCCTGATGGCGGCGGGAGGAGGCCCTACGAGCAGTACTTC.